Presented here are 32 T cell receptor beta chains from one specimen sequenced in a study of Tregs in tolerant kidney transplant recipients. Repertoires were generated with immunoSEQ multiplex PCR, while TCRdb's copy carries only in-frame clones and drops some. Of tens of thousands of clones detected, over 75% appear once; the ten largest clones hold about 3.8%. Mixed chimerism was transient after nonmyeloablative marrow transplants from related graft donors. The material was CD4+ T cells from blood (PBMCs), obtained 6 months after the transplant. Receptors were obtained from a human patient who received a combined kidney and bone marrow transplant. Some of the T cells might come from the graft donor.

Here the CDR3 DNA reads TGTGCCAGCTCAAAGGGACAGGGGTACGGGGGGCCGCGGCGGGGCACCGGGGAGCTGTTTTTT. As protein: CASSKGQGYGGPRRGTGELFF. The chain couples TRBV18 to TRBJ2-2; the match to TRBD1 covers 10 bases. Germline CDR1 and CDR2: KGHSH and LQKENI. The CDR3 contains 21 residues. V shed 5 bases, J shed 4 bases, and the junction held 22 bases outside the gene matches. The entire variable domain, with the rest obtained from reference TRBV18 and TRBJ2-2, is as follows: NAGVMQNPRHLVRRRGQEARLRCSPMKGHSHVYWYRQLPEEGLKFMVYLQKENIIDESGMPKERFSAEFPKEGPSILRIQQVVRGDSAAYFCASSKGQGYGGPRRGTGELFFGEGSRLTVL.

V and J are TRBV5-4 and TRBJ1-5; no clear D gene. The germline CDR1 and CDR2 sequences are SGHNT and YYREEE (reference sequence). Trimming took off 2 bases at V and 0 bases at J, with 9 bases between the two ends. CDR3 length: 15 residues. DNA for the CDR3: TGTGCCAGCAGCTTCGGCGGAACTAGCAATCAGCCCCAGCATTTT. Residues: CASSFGGTSNQPQHF.

On this clone: This sample also contains other DNA sequences that code for the same CDR3. V and J are TRBV20-1 and TRBJ1-1; D call uncertain. The CDR3 is made up of 11 amino acids. V was pared by 5 bases and J by 5 bases, with 9 bases between. Per the germline V gene, CDR1 is DFQATT and CDR2 is SNEGSKA (reference sequence). CDR3 amino acids: CSALVRTEAFF. CDR3 nucleotides: TGCAGTGCTCTAGTACGGACTGAAGCTTTCTTT.

The chain combines TRBV6-5 with TRBJ1-3; the match to TRBD1 covers 10 bases. The CDR3 consists of 15 residues. Germline CDR1 MNHEY, CDR2 SVGAGI. The V and J ends lost 6 bases and 2 bases, in that order; junction bases with no gene match: 4. The CDR3, as DNA: TGTGCCAGCAGAACGGGACAGGGGACTGGAAACACCATATATTTT. It specifies CASRTGQGTGNTIYF.

V is TRBV12-2 and J is TRBJ1-4. TRBV12-2 is a documented pseudogene. The CDR3 is 19 residues long. In DNA, the CDR3 is TGTGCAAGTCGCTTAGCGGGAGGGATGAAGACAGGAGGTAATGAAAAACTGTTTTTT. Its protein product is CASRLAGGMKTGGNEKLFF.

The V gene is TRBV5-5, the J gene TRBJ1-3; D possibly corresponds to TRBD1 (5 bases). V lost 8 bases, J lost 0 bases, and 9 bases lay in between. This CDR3 has 13 residues. The V gene's germline CDR1 is SGHKS and CDR2 YYEKEE (reference sequence). The CDR3 loop is CASTDNSGNTIYF. The CDR3 nucleotides are TGTGCCAGTACGGACAACTCTGGAAACACCATATATTTT.

This chain joins TRBV19 and TRBJ1-2, with a weak D call TRBD1 (6 bases). This CDR3 is 12 amino acids long. Trimming removed 4 bases at V and 7 bases at J, with 10 bases between. In germline, CDR1 is LNHDA, CDR2 SQIVND (reference sequence). The CDR3 is CASSRDTVGYTF. The CDR3 nucleotides are TGTGCCAGTAGTAGGGACACGGTTGGCTACACCTTC. Full variable domain (outside the CDR3, taken from reference TRBV19 and TRBJ1-2): DGGITQSPKYLFRKEGQNVTLSCEQNLNHDAMYWYRQDPGQGLRLIYYSQIVNDFQKGDIAEGYSVSREKKESFPLTVTSAQKNPTAFYLCASSRDTVGYTFGSGTRLTVV.

The rearrangement uses TRBV19 and TRBJ2-7, with D possibly TRBD1 on 6 matching bases. V lost 3 bases to trimming and J lost 4 bases, with 13 bases between them. This CDR3 spans 14 amino acids. Germline lookup yields CDR1 LNHDA and CDR2 SQIVND (reference sequence). Here the CDR3 DNA reads TGTGCCAGTAGTATTGGACAGTCCCCTTACGAGCAGTACTTC. Amino acids: CASSIGQSPYEQYF.

The V and J genes are TRBV5-4 and TRBJ2-1; D not resolved. The V gene lost 0 bases and the J gene lost 4 bases, with 11 bases spanning the gap. CDR3 length: 15 residues. CDR1 SGHNT and CDR2 YYREEE come from the germline V gene (reference sequence). CDR3 bases: TGTGCCAGCAGCTTGGCGTACTCCCGTTACAATGAGCAGTTCTTC. Its translation is CASSLAYSRYNEQFF.

This chain links TRBV11-2 with TRBJ2-3; perhaps TRBD2 as D (5 bases). This CDR3 is built from 14 residues. V was shortened by 1 base and J by 6 bases, with 11 bases between the two germline ends. Germline-derived CDR1 and CDR2 are SGHAT and FQNNGV. The DNA of the CDR3 is TGTGCCAGCAGCTTAGTTTCGGGATGGGATACGCAGTATTTT. Protein sequence: CASSLVSGWDTQYF.

As DNA, the CDR3 is TGTGCCAGCAGCGGGGGGGTAGCTAACTATGGCTACACCTTC. It translates to CASSGGVANYGYTF. The chain recombines TRBV5-4 with TRBJ1-2; possibly TRBD1 for D (5 bases). The CDR3 has 14 amino acids. Per the germline V gene, CDR1 is SGHNT and CDR2 is YYREEE (reference sequence). V was clipped by 4 bases and J by 0 bases, with 10 bases between them.

The gene calls are TRBV5-1 and TRBJ1-5; no clear D. The CDR3 has 15 amino acids. Trimming stripped 4 bases from V and 5 bases from J, with 16 bases between. The germline gives CDR1 SGHRS, CDR2 YFSETQ. CDR3 DNA sequence: TGCGCCAGCAGCCTTTCAGGAGGGAGCTATCAGCCCCAGCATTTT. Encoded protein: CASSLSGGSYQPQHF.

The chain links TRBV5-1 to TRBJ2-5, with 9 nucleotides matching TRBD1. Trimming at V came to 5 bases and at J to 4 bases, leaving 9 bases not matched to a gene. Germline assignment: CDR1 SGHRS and CDR2 YFSETQ. CDR3 size: 15 residues. The CDR3 bases are TGCGCCAGCAGTATAGGGGGACAGGGAGGAGAGACCCAGTACTTC. It yields the protein CASSIGGQGGETQYF. Complete variable domain (other parts from reference TRBV5-1 and TRBJ2-5): KAGVTQTPRYLIKTRGQQVTLSCSPISGHRSVSWYQQTPGQGLQFLFEYFSETQRNKGNFPGRFSGRQFSNSRSEMNVSTLELGDSALYLCASSIGGQGGETQYFGPGTRLLVL.

The CDR3: CASSQNFLAGGEQYF. In DNA, the CDR3 is TGTGCCAGCAGCCAAAATTTCCTAGCAGGCGGCGAGCAGTACTTC. J is TRBJ2-7 and V is TRBV14, with a weak D call TRBD2 (5 bases). Trimming took 2 bases from V and 6 from J, leaving 17 bases between them. Germline assignment: CDR1 SGHDN and CDR2 FVKESK. The CDR3 extends over 15 amino acids.

The CDR3 DNA sequence: TGTGCCAGTAGTTCGCCAGGGGGCACCGGGGAGCTGTTTTTT. Its protein product is CASSSPGGTGELFF. The V and J genes are TRBV19 and TRBJ2-2, with 7 bases fitting TRBD1. Germline CDR1 LNHDA, CDR2 SQIVND (reference sequence). The length of the CDR3 is 14 residues. Unmatched junction bases numbered 4, after V lost 5 bases and J lost 4 bases.

The J gene is TRBJ2-3, the V gene TRBV27; 9 bases are a match to TRBD2. The V and J ends lost 2 bases and 7 bases, in that order; junction bases with no gene match: 13. Germline V gene sequence: CDR1 MNHEY, CDR2 SMNVEV (reference sequence). This CDR3 has 17 amino acids. CDR3 protein: CASSLRTSGLTPNTQYF. CDR3 nucleotides: TGTGCCAGCAGTTTACGTACTAGCGGGCTGACTCCCAATACGCAGTATTTT.

The V and J genes are TRBV5-1 and TRBJ2-1, with 8 bases identical to TRBD2. The CDR3 is 16 residues long. The germline V gene encodes CDR1 SGHRS and CDR2 YFSETQ. Trimming removed 0 bases from V and 7 bases from J; junction bases left unmatched: 9. CDR3 loop: CASSLVPAGVSNEQFF. Here the CDR3 DNA reads TGCGCCAGCAGCTTGGTTCCAGCGGGAGTATCGAATGAGCAGTTCTTC.

The genes are TRBV4-3 and TRBJ1-2, with a possible D match to TRBD1 (6 bases). The CDR3 sequence is 14 residues long. The germline V and J ends were trimmed by 0 bases and 3 bases, with 8 bases remaining between them. Germline CDR1 and CDR2: LGHNA and YSLEER. CDR3 loop: CASSQENRDYGYTF. CDR3 coding DNA: TGCGCCAGCAGCCAAGAAAACAGGGACTATGGCTACACCTTC.

The CDR3 DNA is TGTGCCAGCAGCCAAGAAGCGGGGGGACCCTACAATGAGCAGTTCTTC. The encoded protein is CASSQEAGGPYNEQFF. The genes are TRBV4-2 and TRBJ2-1, with TRBD2 matching 9 bases. CDR3 length: 16 amino acids. Trimming cost V 0 bases and J 2 bases; bases outside gene matches: 2. Per germline, CDR1 LGHNA and CDR2 YNFKEQ.

The V gene is TRBV12-5, the J gene TRBJ2-2; D is unresolved. The CDR3 has 14 amino acids. V lost 2 bases and J 9 bases, leaving 13 bases between the germline ends. Per the germline V gene, CDR1 is LGHNT and CDR2 is FRNRAP. CDR3 coding DNA: TGTGCTAGTGGTTTGTACGGGTCCCCCCGGGAGCTGTTTTTT. Encoded protein: CASGLYGSPRELFF.

The V call is TRBV5-4, the J call TRBJ2-3; D gene ambiguous. The CDR3 runs to 15 residues. Trimming took 4 bases from V and 0 from J, leaving 12 bases between them. CDR1 and CDR2 from the germline V gene are SGHNT and YYREEE (reference sequence). The DNA for the CDR3 is TGTGCCAGCAGCCGCACCACCCAGAGCACAGATACGCAGTATTTT. Translation: CASSRTTQSTDTQYF. The full variable domain, in which reference TRBV5-4 and TRBJ2-3 provide the parts outside the CDR3, is ETGVTQSPTHLIKTRGQQVTLRCSSQSGHNTVSWYQQALGQGPQFIFQYYREEENGRGNFPPRFSGLQFPNYSSELNVNALELDDSALYLCASSRTTQSTDTQYFGPGTRLTVL.

This sequence joins TRBV6-1 and TRBJ2-7, with 8 bases that match TRBD2. Losses at the gene ends were 6 bases for V and 9 bases for J; bases not matched to a gene: 16. Germline-derived CDR1 and CDR2 are MNHNS and SASEGT. The CDR3 totals 15 residues. CDR3 sequence (DNA): TGTGCCAGCAGACGAGATTACACAGCGGGGGCAGGGCAGTACTTC. Amino acid sequence: CASRRDYTAGAGQYF.

V gene TRBV27 combines with J gene TRBJ2-1; maybe TRBD1 (5 bases). V lost 3 bases and J lost 1, with 13 bases in between. The CDR3 has 16 amino acids. Germline assignment: CDR1 MNHEY and CDR2 SMNVEV (reference sequence). The CDR3: CASSLRPPGSYNEQFF. For the CDR3, the DNA is TGTGCCAGCAGTTTGAGACCGCCAGGGTCCTACAATGAGCAGTTCTTC.

This chain links TRBV6-1 with TRBJ1-2, with 7 bases matching TRBD1. The junction had 6 bases not matched to a gene; V was cut back by 4 bases and J by 1 base. Germline-derived CDR1 and CDR2 are MNHNS and SASEGT. This CDR3 has 15 amino acids. This chain's CDR3 is CASSVIRGFNYGYTF. CDR3 nucleotide sequence: TGTGCCAGCAGTGTTATCAGGGGGTTTAACTATGGCTACACCTTC.

This clone has just one count. The chain has TRBV5-1 and TRBJ1-6, with D perhaps matching TRBD1 (5 bases). Germline values: CDR1 SGHRS, CDR2 YFSETQ. This CDR3 has 18 residues. V lost 0 bases and J 5 bases, leaving 18 bases between the germline ends. The CDR3: CASSLAEKQEIDNSPLHF. The DNA of the CDR3 is TGCGCCAGCAGCTTGGCCGAAAAACAGGAAATCGATAATTCACCCCTCCACTTT.

CDR3 nucleotide sequence: TGTGCCAGCAGTTTGCGCCTTGAGGCCCTCAAAACCTACGAGCAGTACTTC. Protein sequence: CASSLRLEALKTYEQYF. This rearrangement joins TRBV28 to TRBJ2-7; D unclear. Trimming removed 3 bases at V and 2 bases at J, with 20 bases between. The CDR3 totals 17 residues. Germline-derived CDR1 and CDR2 are MDHEN and SYDVKM. The entire variable domain, with the rest obtained from reference TRBV28 and TRBJ2-7, is as follows: DVKVTQSSRYLVKRTGEKVFLECVQDMDHENMFWYRQDPGLGLRLIYFSYDVKMKEKGDIPEGYSVSREKKERFSLILESASTNQTSMYLCASSLRLEALKTYEQYFGPGTRLTVT.

The chain employs TRBV5-1 and TRBJ1-2; tentative D call: TRBD1 (5 bases). The V and J ends lost 5 bases and 2 bases respectively, with 13 bases between them. This CDR3 contains 14 residues. Germline values: CDR1 SGHRS, CDR2 YFSETQ. The CDR3 DNA sequence: TGCGCCAGCAGGTTTCAGGGCGAGAACTATGGCTACACCTTC. It codes for CASRFQGENYGYTF.

V usage is TRBV6-1 and J usage is TRBJ2-3; D gene unclear. Trimming left V 1 base short and J 2 bases short, with 7 bases between. This CDR3 contains 14 residues. The germline V gene has CDR1 MNHNS and CDR2 SASEGT. In nucleotides, the CDR3 is TGTGCCAGCAGTGAAGGCGGAGACACAGATACGCAGTATTTT. Residues: CASSEGGDTDTQYF.

The chain has TRBV19 and TRBJ2-7; TRBD1 aligns across 8 bases. CDR1 is LNHDA, CDR2 SQIVND, per germline (reference sequence). With 4 bases clipped from V and 2 bases from J, the junction kept 4 bases outside the gene matches. The CDR3 length is 14 residues. CDR3 bases: TGTGCCAGTAGTACTAGACAGGGGACCTACGAGCAGTACTTC. Translation: CASSTRQGTYEQYF.

This chain connects TRBV5-1 to TRBJ2-2, with D possibly being TRBD1 (5 bases). The CDR3 consists of 16 residues. Trimming took off 0 bases at V and 5 bases at J, with 14 bases between the two ends. Per germline, CDR1 SGHRS and CDR2 YFSETQ. This CDR3 reads CASSLDAPGNTGELFF. The CDR3 DNA reads as TGCGCCAGCAGCTTGGATGCCCCAGGGAATACCGGGGAGCTGTTTTTT.

This clone has more than one count but fewer than ten. The chain uses TRBV10-3 and TRBJ2-5; TRBD2 matches at 8 bases. The trim removed 4 bases at V and 1 base at J, leaving 2 bases unmatched. The CDR3 length is 14 residues. CDR1 is ENHRY and CDR2 is SYGVKD in the germline V gene. Written as DNA, the CDR3 is TGTGCCATCAGTGCCGGGACTAGCCAAGAGACCCAGTACTTC. It translates to CAISAGTSQETQYF.

Concerning this clone itself: A junction end diverges from the germline sequence, so it may reflect a read error. The rearrangement joins TRBV28 to TRBJ2-7, with 7 bases lining up with TRBD1. Germline CDR1 reads MDHEN; CDR2 reads SYDVKM. The CDR3 has 11 residues. This chain's CDR3 is CASSRQGIKNF. CDR3 sequence (DNA): TGTGCCAGCAGTCGACAGGGTATTAAAAACTTC.